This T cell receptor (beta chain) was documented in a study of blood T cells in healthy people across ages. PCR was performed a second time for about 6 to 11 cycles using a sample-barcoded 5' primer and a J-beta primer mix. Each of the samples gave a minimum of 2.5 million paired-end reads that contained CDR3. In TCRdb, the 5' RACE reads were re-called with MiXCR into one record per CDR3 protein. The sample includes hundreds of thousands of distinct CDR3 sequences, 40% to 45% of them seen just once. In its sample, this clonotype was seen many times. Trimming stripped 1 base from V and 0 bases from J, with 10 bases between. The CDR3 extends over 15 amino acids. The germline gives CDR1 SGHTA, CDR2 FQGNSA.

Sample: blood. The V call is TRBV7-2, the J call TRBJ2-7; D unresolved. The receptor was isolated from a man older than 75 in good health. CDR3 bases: TGTGCCAGCAGCTTAGATACCCGAAGCTCCTACGAGCAGTACTTC. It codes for CASSLDTRSSYEQYF.